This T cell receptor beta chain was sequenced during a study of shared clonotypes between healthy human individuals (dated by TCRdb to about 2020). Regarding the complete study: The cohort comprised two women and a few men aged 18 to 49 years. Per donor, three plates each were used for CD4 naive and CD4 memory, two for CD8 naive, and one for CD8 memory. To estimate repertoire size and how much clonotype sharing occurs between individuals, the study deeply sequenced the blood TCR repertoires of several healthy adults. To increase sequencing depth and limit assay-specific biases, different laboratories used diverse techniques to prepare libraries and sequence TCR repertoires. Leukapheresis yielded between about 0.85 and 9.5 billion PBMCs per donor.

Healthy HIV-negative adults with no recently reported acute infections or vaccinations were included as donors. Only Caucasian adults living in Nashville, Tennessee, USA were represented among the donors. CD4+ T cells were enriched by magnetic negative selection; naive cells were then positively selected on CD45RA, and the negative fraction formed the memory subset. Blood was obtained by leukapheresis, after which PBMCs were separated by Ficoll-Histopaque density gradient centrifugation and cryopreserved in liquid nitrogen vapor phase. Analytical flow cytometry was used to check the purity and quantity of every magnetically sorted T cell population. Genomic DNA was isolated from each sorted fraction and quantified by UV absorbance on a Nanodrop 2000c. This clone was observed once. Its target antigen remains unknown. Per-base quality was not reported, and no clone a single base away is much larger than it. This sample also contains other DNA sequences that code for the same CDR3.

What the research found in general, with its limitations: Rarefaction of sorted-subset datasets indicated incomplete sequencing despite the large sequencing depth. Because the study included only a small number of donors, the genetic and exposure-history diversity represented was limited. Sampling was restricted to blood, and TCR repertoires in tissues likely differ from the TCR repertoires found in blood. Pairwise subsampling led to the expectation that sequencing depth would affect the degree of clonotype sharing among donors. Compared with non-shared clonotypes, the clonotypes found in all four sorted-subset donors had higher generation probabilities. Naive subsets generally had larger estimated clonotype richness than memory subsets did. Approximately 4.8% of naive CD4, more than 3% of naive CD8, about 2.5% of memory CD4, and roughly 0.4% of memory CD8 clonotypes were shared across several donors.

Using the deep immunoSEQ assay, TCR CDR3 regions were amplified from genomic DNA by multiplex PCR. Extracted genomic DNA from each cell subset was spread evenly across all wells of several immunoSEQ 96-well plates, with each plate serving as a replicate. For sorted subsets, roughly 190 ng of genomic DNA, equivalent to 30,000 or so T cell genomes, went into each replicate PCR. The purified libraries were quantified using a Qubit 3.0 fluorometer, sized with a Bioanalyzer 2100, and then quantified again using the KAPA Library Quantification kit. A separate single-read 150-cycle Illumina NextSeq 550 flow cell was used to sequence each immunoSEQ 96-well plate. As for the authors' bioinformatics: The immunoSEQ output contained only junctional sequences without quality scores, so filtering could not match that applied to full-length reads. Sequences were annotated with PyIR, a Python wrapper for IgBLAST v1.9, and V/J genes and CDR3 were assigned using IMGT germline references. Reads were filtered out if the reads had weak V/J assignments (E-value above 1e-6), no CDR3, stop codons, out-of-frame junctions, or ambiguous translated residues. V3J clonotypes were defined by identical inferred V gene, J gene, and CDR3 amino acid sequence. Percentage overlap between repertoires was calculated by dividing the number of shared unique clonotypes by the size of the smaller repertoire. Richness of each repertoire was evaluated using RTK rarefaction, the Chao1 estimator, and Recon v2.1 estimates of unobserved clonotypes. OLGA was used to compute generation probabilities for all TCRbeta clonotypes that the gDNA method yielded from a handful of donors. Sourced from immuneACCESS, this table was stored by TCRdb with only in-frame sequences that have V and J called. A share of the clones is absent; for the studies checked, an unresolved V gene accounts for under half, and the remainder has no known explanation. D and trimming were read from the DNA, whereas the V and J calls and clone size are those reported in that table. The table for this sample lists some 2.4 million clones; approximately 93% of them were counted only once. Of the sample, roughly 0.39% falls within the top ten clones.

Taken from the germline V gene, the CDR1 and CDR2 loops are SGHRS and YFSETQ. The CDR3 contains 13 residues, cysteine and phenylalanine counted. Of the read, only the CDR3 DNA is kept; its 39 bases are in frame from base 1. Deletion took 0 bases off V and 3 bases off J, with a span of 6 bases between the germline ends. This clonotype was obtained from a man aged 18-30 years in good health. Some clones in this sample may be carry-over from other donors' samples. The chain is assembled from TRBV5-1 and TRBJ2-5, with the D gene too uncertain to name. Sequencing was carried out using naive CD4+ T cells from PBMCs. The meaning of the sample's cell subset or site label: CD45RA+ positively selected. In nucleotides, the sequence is TGCGCCAGCAGCTTGGCAGTGGAAGAGACCCAGTACTTC. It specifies CASSLAVEETQYF.